This T cell receptor beta chain was profiled in a study of blood T cell repertoires in COVID-19. Study context: Specimens from acute and convalescent COVID-19 originated in the United States, Italy and Spain. Nucleic acid was either cDNA or gDNA, and it came from T cells, B-cell-depleted T cells, or PBMCs.

Study processing details: Counts of nucleated cells, estimated from reference gene primer amplification, were obtained. Repertoires were generated with immunoSEQ multiplex PCR, while TCRdb's copy carries only in-frame clones and drops some. V, J and clone size are those of that table, while D and trimming were read from the DNA. The sample gives some 110,000 clones, over 75% of which show up once; around 15% is in the top ten. Germline loops: CDR1 MNHEY, CDR2 SMNVEV (reference sequence). The CDR3 totals 17 residues. Trimming removed 7 bases from V and 3 bases from J; junction bases left unmatched: 8.

The sequenced material came from peripheral blood. The rearrangement links TRBV27 to TRBJ2-2, with 13 bases aligning to TRBD2. The TCR comes from a man in his sixties with active or convalescent COVID-19. The CDR3 region is CASTRTSGSIDTGELFF. Written as DNA, the CDR3 is TGTGCCAGCACCCGGACTAGCGGGAGCATTGACACCGGGGAGCTGTTTTTT.